The 13 T cell receptor beta chains presented below share a single source sample, sequenced in a study of shared clonotypes between healthy human individuals. The repertoire was sequenced with immunoSEQ multiplex PCR; TCRdb's copy has only in-frame clones and lacks some. The table has around 690,000 clones, roughly 88% seen once. Sequencing was carried out using memory CD8+ T cells from PBMCs. Subset defined: CD45RO+ cells pooled with CCR7-negative TemRA cells. Receptor source: a young man in good health. Some clones in this sample may be carry-over from other donors' samples.

This chain joins TRBV27 and TRBJ2-5; D gene ambiguous. CDR1 and CDR2 from the germline V gene are MNHEY and SMNVEV (reference sequence). The V gene lost 3 bases and the J gene lost 7 bases, with 12 bases spanning the gap. The CDR3 runs 13 residues. CDR3 residues: CASSFGSPGTQYF. DNA of the CDR3: TGTGCCAGCAGTTTCGGCAGCCCCGGGACCCAGTACTTC.

This chain connects TRBV10-3 to TRBJ2-2, with a weak D call TRBD2 (6 bases). CDR3 length: 15 residues. Trimming removed 7 bases from V and 1 base from J, with 13 bases in between. Germline V CDR1 and CDR2: ENHRY, SYGVKD. The CDR3 sequence is CAITGDAVNTGELFF. CDR3 sequence (DNA): TGTGCCATCACGGGAGATGCGGTGAACACCGGGGAGCTGTTTTTT.

The J gene is TRBJ2-7, the V gene TRBV7-2; 11 bases are shared with TRBD2. The CDR3 consists of 17 residues. V was pared by 5 bases and J by 4 bases, with 13 bases of the junction left unmatched. Germline V gene data show CDR1 as SGHTA and CDR2 as FQGNSA. The CDR3 coding sequence is TGTGCCAGCAGCCCCGGACTAGCGGGTTGGGGAGGATACGAGCAGTACTTC. This translates into CASSPGLAGWGGYEQYF. The variable domain in full, with the rest retrieved from reference TRBV7-2 and TRBJ2-7, is GAGVSQSPSNKVTEKGKDVELRCDPISGHTALYWYRQSLGQGLEFLIYFQGNSAPDKSGLPSDRFSAERTGGSVSTLTIQRTQQEDSAVYLCASSPGLAGWGGYEQYFGPGTRLTVT.

The chain is built from TRBV19 and TRBJ2-1; possibly TRBD1 for D (6 bases). This CDR3 contains 18 residues. Germline V gene lookup returns CDR1 LNHDA and CDR2 SQIVND (reference sequence). Trimming left V 6 bases short and J 6 bases short, with 27 bases between. The CDR3 reads CASSPIRGRTGPTNEQFF. As DNA, the CDR3 is TGTGCCAGTAGCCCTATAAGGGGAAGAACAGGGCCCACCAATGAGCAGTTCTTC.

The V and J genes are TRBV28 and TRBJ2-3, with no clear D. This CDR3 has 15 amino acids. Germline V gene sequence: CDR1 MDHEN, CDR2 SYDVKM. Deletions cut 1 base from V and 2 bases from J, with 10 bases between. The CDR3 DNA sequence: TGTGCCAGCAGTTTATATATTAAGAACACAGATACGCAGTATTTT. This codes for CASSLYIKNTDTQYF.

The gene calls are TRBV28 and TRBJ2-1; 7 bases agree with TRBD2. The CDR3 has 15 amino acids. The junction had 11 bases not matched to a gene; V was cut back by 5 bases and J by 7 bases. The germline V gene has CDR1 MDHEN and CDR2 SYDVKM. CDR3 bases: TGTGCCAGCAGTCCTGGGGGGGGAGCTGGGAATGAGCAGTTCTTC. As protein: CASSPGGGAGNEQFF.

This clone is a singleton in its sample. The chain joins TRBV28 to TRBJ1-4; TRBD1 agrees at 8 bases. The CDR3 runs 17 residues. Germline loops: CDR1 MDHEN, CDR2 SYDVKM. With 5 bases clipped from V and 5 bases from J, the junction kept 13 bases outside the gene matches. CDR3 in amino acids: CASSAQGAVGENEKLFF. For the CDR3, the DNA is TGTGCCAGCAGTGCTCAGGGGGCGGTTGGGGAAAATGAAAAACTGTTTTTT.

The chain links TRBV10-2 to TRBJ2-7; D is ambiguous. Between the trimmed V and J ends, which lost 2 bases and 3 bases, there was a span of 11 bases. Germline V gene lookup returns CDR1 WSHSY and CDR2 SAAADI. This CDR3 contains 14 residues. The CDR3 region is CASSERYFDYEQYF. For the CDR3, the DNA is TGCGCCAGCAGTGAGAGGTACTTCGACTACGAGCAGTACTTC.

The rearrangement links TRBV6-1 to TRBJ2-7; no firm D call. V was trimmed by 2 bases and J by 0 bases, leaving 8 bases between them. The CDR3 runs 14 residues. The germline V gene encodes CDR1 MNHNS and CDR2 SASEGT. The CDR3 DNA sequence: TGTGCCAGCAGTGAATCTTCGAACTCCTACGAGCAGTACTTC. This encodes CASSESSNSYEQYF.

The CDR3 DNA is TGCGCCAGCAGCCAGCGACAGTTCACCGGGGAGCTGTTTTTT. Translating it yields CASSQRQFTGELFF. The chain employs TRBV4-1 and TRBJ2-2; tentative D call: TRBD1 (5 bases). The germline V and J ends were trimmed by 3 bases and 4 bases, with 9 bases remaining between them. CDR3 length equals 14 residues. Germline V gene sequence: CDR1 MGHRA, CDR2 YSYEKL.

This clone was recorded only once. The chain links TRBV7-3 to TRBJ1-1; no clear D gene. Germline V gene lookup returns CDR1 SGHTA and CDR2 FQGTGA. The ends were cut back, 5 bases at V and 2 bases at J, with 15 bases in the middle. The CDR3 has 15 residues. The DNA for the CDR3 is TGTGCCAGCAGCCCGGATCGGAAGAACAACACTGAAGCTTTCTTT. Translated, it gives CASSPDRKNNTEAFF.

The V gene is TRBV7-9, the J gene TRBJ2-6, with D possibly being TRBD2 (6 bases). Per germline, CDR1 SEHNR and CDR2 FQNEAQ (reference sequence). The CDR3 has 17 residues. Trimming shortened V by 6 bases and J by 4 bases, and 19 bases separated the two germline ends. As DNA, the CDR3 is TGTGCCAGCAGTTCCGGAGGGGCCCCCCCCGGGGCCAACGTCCTGACTTTC. This encodes CASSSGGAPPGANVLTF.

The table lists this clone with a count of one. The chain is built from TRBV4-1 and TRBJ1-5; D is unresolved. Germline assignment: CDR1 MGHRA and CDR2 YSYEKL. The CDR3 has 17 amino acids. Trimming shortened V by 2 bases and J by 1 base, and 15 bases separated the two germline ends. The CDR3: CASSQTGQSWSNQPQHF. In nucleotides, the CDR3 is TGCGCCAGCAGCCAAACCGGTCAGTCGTGGAGCAATCAGCCCCAGCATTTT.